This TCR beta chain appears in the sequencing data of a study of OX40 agonist ivuxolimab in advanced cancers. On this clone: The target antigen is unknown.

Assay used: immunoSEQ multiplex PCR; TCRdb lists only in-frame clones, some missing. The sample holds tens of thousands of clones, approximately 82% seen once. Overall study findings and caveats: At 0.1 to 3.0 mg/kg, clonal expansion of CD4+ and CD8+ blood T cells had occurred by week 6.

Per the germline V gene, CDR1 is MNHNY and CDR2 is SVGAGI (reference sequence). The CDR3 is 10 amino acids. Trimming shortened V by 6 bases and J by 8 bases, and 4 bases separated the two germline ends. The sample here was CD4+ or CD8+ T cells sorted from blood, taken in a trial of the OX40 agonist ivuxolimab. The rearrangement links TRBV6-6 to TRBJ2-2, with unresolved D. The source of this sequence is an adult with an advanced solid tumor such as melanoma, head and neck, liver or kidney cancer. In nucleotides, the CDR3 is TGTGCCAGCAGGGATGGGGAGCTGTTTTTT. This codes for CASRDGELFF.